The clone carrying this T cell receptor (beta chain) was observed at least ten times. The antigen is not known. The sample belongs to a study of T-cell reconstitution after alpha-beta-depleted transplantation in children. General study findings and limits: T cells produced anew were the main source of T-cell counts and diversity one year after transplant. Surviving recipient T cells and thymic progenitors accounted for the high day-60 TCRbeta diversity observed in some patients.

The TCRbeta library was prepared with unique molecular identifiers. A single record per CDR3 protein comes from TCRdb applying MiXCR to the PCR reads. The table includes 200,000 or so distinct CDR3 sequences, 5% to 7.5% detected once. V was cut by 5 bases and J by 4 bases, with 12 bases left in between. The CDR3 is 13 amino acids. CDR1 and CDR2 (germline): MDHEN, SYDVKM. This chain uses TRBV28 with TRBJ2-7, with D possibly TRBD2 on 5 matching bases. The receptor was isolated from a girl under three years old with combined immunodeficiency, due to receive a stem cell transplant. The sample here was PBMCs, taken before TCRalphabeta/CD19-depleted stem cell transplant. CDR3 residues: CASSPDSYYEQYF. The CDR3 DNA is TGTGCCAGCAGTCCGGACTCTTATTACGAGCAGTACTTC.